This paragraph reports one TCR beta chain. Antigen specificity is unknown. These data are taken from a study of cytomegalovirus exposure and HLA in healthy donors. Findings of the study overall: A further, later analysis showed that HLA-associated TCR beta chains (compared with equally common others) were more clonally expanded. It was only CMV serostatus that was available as immune exposure information.

The germline V gene has CDR1 SGHNT and CDR2 YYREEE (reference sequence). This CDR3 comprises 14 residues. Trimming at V came to 4 bases and at J to 7 bases, leaving 10 bases not matched to a gene. The study ran its PCR with 60 Vbeta and 13 Jbeta primers. Some clones are missing from TCRdb's copy, which holds only in-frame ones; the method was immunoSEQ multiplex PCR. The sample holds about 160,000 clones, 84% seen once. The source is a boy between 2 and 10 years old in good health and CMV-seronegative. Sequences were obtained from PBMCs. The gene calls are TRBV5-4 and TRBJ2-7; 8 bases map to TRBD1. CDR3 residues: CASSLRTGFREQYF. CDR3 in DNA: TGTGCCAGCAGCCTACGGACAGGGTTCCGGGAGCAGTACTTC.